This T cell receptor beta chain was identified during a study of blood T cell repertoires in COVID-19. Study-level background: Some COVID-19 samples were acute and others convalescent; all came from the United States, Italy and Spain. In each case, the material was cDNA or gDNA derived from T cells, B-cell-depleted T cells, or PBMCs.

This table comes from immunoSEQ multiplex PCR, and its TCRdb copy is limited to in-frame clones, with some not included. The sample has some 95,000 clones; 60% to 85% are singletons. CDR1 and CDR2 (germline): MNHNY, SVGAGI (reference sequence). The CDR3 length is 14 residues. Trimming took 6 bases from V and 6 from J; bases not matched to a gene: 8. Sequencing was performed on peripheral blood. This receptor was obtained from a man between 65 and 85 years old with acute or convalescent COVID-19. V gene TRBV6-6 combines with J gene TRBJ1-5; 7 bases align to TRBD1. CDR3 in DNA: TGTGCCAGCAGCAGCGACAGGGACGGTCAGCCCCAGCATTTT. This encodes CASSSDRDGQPQHF.